This is a list of T cell receptor beta chains from one sample in a study of memory CD4+ T cells and cytomegalovirus serostatus. The data were produced by immunoSEQ multiplex PCR, yet TCRdb's version contains in-frame clones alone and is incomplete. The data contain over 45,000 clones, less than 85% of them seen just once; the ten biggest clones take up roughly 0.5%. Sequencing used memory CD4+ T cells from blood. Every receptor here comes from an adult in good health and CMV-seronegative. Some clones in this sample may be carry-over from other donors' samples. The CDR3 runs from the conserved cysteine through the conserved F or W. The order of the fields is J gene, clone size, V gene, D gene, CDR3 DNA, CDR3 protein. The D gene is left open where the match is weak. Size tells how often a clone was seen (once, few, many) or the class of an expanded clone, and some rows leave it out.

TRBJ2-1,once,TRBV9,TRBD2,TGTGCCAGACTACTAGCGCAAGGGAATGAGCAGTTCTTC,CARLLAQGNEQFF
TRBJ1-1,few,TRBV30,-,TGTGCCTGGAGTGGGGACCCGGTGATAGCTTTCTTT,CAWSGDPVIAFF
TRBJ2-2,-,TRBV7-2,TRBD2,TGTGCCAGCAGCTTGAGCGGGAGCGGAAGCACCGGGGAGCTGTTTTTT,CASSLSGSGSTGELFF
TRBJ2-3,-,TRBV7-9,-,TGTGCCAGCAGCCCGTTAGGGACAACTGATACGCAGTATTTT,CASSPLGTTDTQYF
TRBJ2-7,-,TRBV7-9,-,TGTGCCAGCAGTGCGGCGGGGTCCTACGAGCAGTACTTC,CASSAAGSYEQYF
TRBJ2-7,-,TRBV13,TRBD2,TGTGCCAGCAGCCCCCGGACTAGCGGGAGTTACGAGCAGTACTTC,CASSPRTSGSYEQYF
TRBJ2-3,-,TRBV15,-,TGTGCCACCAGCAGAGATCTCCCCAGGTCTCGGGGCACAGATACGCAGTATTTT,CATSRDLPRSRGTDTQYF
TRBJ1-4,few,TRBV6-6,TRBD1,TGTGCCAGCACGGGCAGGGACAGGCTTAATGAAAAACTGTTTTTT,CASTGRDRLNEKLFF
TRBJ2-7,-,TRBV28,TRBD1,TGTGCCAGCACTTCTTCCGGGACAGCTTCCTACGAGCAGTACTTC,CASTSSGTASYEQYF
TRBJ2-2,-,TRBV19,TRBD1,TGTGCCAGTAGTATCACCGGGACAGGGAACACCGGGGAGCTGTTTTTT,CASSITGTGNTGELFF
TRBJ1-2,-,TRBV27,-,TGTGCCAGCAGTGGCCAATGGGGGTCCTTGCGTGGCTACACCTTC,CASSGQWGSLRGYTF
TRBJ1-1,-,TRBV5-1,TRBD1,TGCGCCAGCAGCCAAGGACAGGGGGCGGCTGAAGCTTTCTTT,CASSQGQGAAEAFF
TRBJ1-5,-,TRBV6-1,-,TGTGCCAGCAAGCCCGGGGTTTATCAGCCCCAGCATTTT,CASKPGVYQPQHF
TRBJ2-7,-,TRBV7-8,TRBD2,TGTGCCAGCAGCTTAGCTAGACTAGCGGGAAGGTACGAGCAGTACTTC,CASSLARLAGRYEQYF
TRBJ2-1,-,TRBV6-1,TRBD1,TGTGCCAGCAGGGGGATACCAGGGGGTGAGCAGTTCTTC,CASRGIPGGEQFF
TRBJ2-5,-,TRBV29-1,TRBD2,TGCAGCCCGGGACTAGCCGGGGAGACCCAGTACTTC,CSPGLAGETQYF
TRBJ2-7,-,TRBV28,-,TGTGCCAGCAGTCGACAGTCCCTCTCCTACGAGCAGTACTTC,CASSRQSLSYEQYF
TRBJ2-2,-,TRBV5-4,-,TGTGCCAGCAGCTTGTATGGATCTACCGCCGGGGAGCTGTTTTTT,CASSLYGSTAGELFF
TRBJ2-1,-,TRBV5-1,-,TGCGCCAGCAAATCAAGTAGCGGAAGCTCCTACAATGAGCAGTTCTTC,CASKSSSGSSYNEQFF
TRBJ2-2,-,TRBV18,TRBD1,TGTGCCAGCTCAATCGCCCCACCAGGGGGTCTTACCGGGGAGCTGTTTTTT,CASSIAPPGGLTGELFF
TRBJ2-2,few,TRBV11-3,TRBD2,TGTGCCAGCAGCTTAGTGAATAGCGGGAGGGCCCGGGTCGGGGAGCTGTTTTTT,CASSLVNSGRARVGELFF
TRBJ1-4,-,TRBV28,-,TGTGCCACAGGGAATACTGCAACTAATGAAAAACTGTTTTTT,CATGNTATNEKLFF
TRBJ2-6,-,TRBV7-9,-,TGTGCCACGAAGTTCTCTGGGGCCAACGTCCTGACTTTC,CATKFSGANVLTF
TRBJ1-5,few,TRBV30,TRBD1,TGTGCCTGTGATCGGGACAGGGGCGCGGGGCCCCAGCATTTT,CACDRDRGAGPQHF